This T cell receptor (beta chain) was sequenced during a study of control samples from healthy donors and cancer patients. TCRdb keeps only in-frame clones here, not all; method: immunoSEQ multiplex PCR. This table has around 190,000 clones, about 92% appearing once. This CDR3 region has 13 residues. In germline, CDR1 is GTSNPN, CDR2 SVGIG (reference sequence). The J segment lost 4 bases and the V segment lost 2 bases, leaving 1 base of the junction unmatched. This clonotype was sampled from a man aged 25-45 years in good health. The specimen was blood. The chain joins TRBV30 to TRBJ2-7; 11 nucleotides align to TRBD2. The CDR3 DNA follows: TGTGCCTGGAGTACTAGCGGGAGTTACGAGCAGTACTTC. This gives the protein CAWSTSGSYEQYF.